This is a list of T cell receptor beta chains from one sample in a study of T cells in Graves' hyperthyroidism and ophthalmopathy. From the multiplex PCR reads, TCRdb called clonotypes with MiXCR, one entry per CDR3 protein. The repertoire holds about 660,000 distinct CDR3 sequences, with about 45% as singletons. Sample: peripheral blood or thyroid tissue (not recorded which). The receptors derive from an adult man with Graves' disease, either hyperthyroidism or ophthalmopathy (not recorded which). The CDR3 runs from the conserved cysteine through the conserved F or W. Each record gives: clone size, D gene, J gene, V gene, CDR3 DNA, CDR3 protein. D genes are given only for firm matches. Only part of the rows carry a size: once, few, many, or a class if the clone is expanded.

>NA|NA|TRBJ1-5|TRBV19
TGTGCCAGTAGCATCCGGGATGGGAGGCGCAATCAGCCCCAGCATTTT
CASSIRDGRRNQPQHF
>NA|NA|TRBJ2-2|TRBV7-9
TGTGCCAGCAGCTTAGCCACCGGGGAGCTGCTTTTT
CASSLATGELLF
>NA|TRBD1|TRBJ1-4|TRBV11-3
TGTGCCAGCAGCCAAACAGGGGACGAAAAACTGTTTTTT
CASSQTGDEKLFF
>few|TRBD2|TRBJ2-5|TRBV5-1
TGCGCCAGCAGCTTGGGGCTAGCGGGGGTTGAGGAGACCCAGTACTTC
CASSLGLAGVEETQYF
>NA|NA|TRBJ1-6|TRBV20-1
TGCAGTGCTAGAACCCAGGGTGAATCACCCCTCCACTTT
CSARTQGESPLHF
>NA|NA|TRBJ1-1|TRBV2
TGTGCCAGCAGTGGCGACAGGAGCACTGAAGCTTTCTTT
CASSGDRSTEAFF
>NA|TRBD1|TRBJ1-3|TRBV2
TGTGCCAGCAGGGACAGGAACACCATATATTTT
CASRDRNTIYF
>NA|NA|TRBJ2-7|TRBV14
TGTGCCAGCAGCCAAGGCCCTACCTACGAGCAGTACTTC
CASSQGPTYEQYF
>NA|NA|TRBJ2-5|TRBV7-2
TGTGCCAGCAGCTTATGGGCACTGACGGGCGAAGAGACCCAGTACTTC
CASSLWALTGEETQYF
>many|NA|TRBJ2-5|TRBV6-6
TGTGCCAGCAGCGAGGGGCCCAAAGAGACCCAGTACTTC
CASSEGPKETQYF
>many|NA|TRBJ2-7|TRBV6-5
TGTGCCAGCAGGGGCAGGGACAACTCCTACGAGCAGTACTTC
CASRGRDNSYEQYF
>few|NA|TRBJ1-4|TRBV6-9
TGTGCCAGCAGTTACATTCGGGACGAAAAACTGTTTTTT
CASSYIRDEKLFF
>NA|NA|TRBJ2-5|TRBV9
TGTGCCAGCAGCGAACAGGGCATCAATCAGCCCCAGTACTTC
CASSEQGINQPQYF
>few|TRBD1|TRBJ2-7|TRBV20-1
TGCAGTGCGGTAGGACAGGGGGCCGTTTACGAGCAGTACTTC
CSAVGQGAVYEQYF
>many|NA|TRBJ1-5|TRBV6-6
TGTGCCAGCAGTACGGAGGCGATTCGTTATAATCAGCCCCAGCATTTT
CASSTEAIRYNQPQHF
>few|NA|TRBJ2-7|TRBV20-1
TGCAGTGCTAGGCAGGGGCCGGGAAACTACGAGCAGTACTTC
CSARQGPGNYEQYF
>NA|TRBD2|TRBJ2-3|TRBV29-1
TGCAGCGTTGGGACTAGCGGGTCTAGCACAGATACGCAGTATTTT
CSVGTSGSSTDTQYF
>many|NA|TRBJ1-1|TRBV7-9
TGTGCCAGCAGCTTCGATGTGTCGGCTTTCTTT
CASSFDVSAFF
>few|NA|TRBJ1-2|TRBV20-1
TGCAGTGTCACAAGGACGCGGGACTATGGCTACACCTTC
CSVTRTRDYGYTF
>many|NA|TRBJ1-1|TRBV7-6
TGTGCCAGCAGCTCAGATATCGACACTGAAGCTTTCTTT
CASSSDIDTEAFF
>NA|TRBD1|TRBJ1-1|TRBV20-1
TGCAGTGCCACTGACAGGGGCGAGAACACTGAAGCTTTCTTT
CSATDRGENTEAFF
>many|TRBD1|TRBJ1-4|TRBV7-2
TGTGCCAGCAGCAAACAGGGGCTGAGTGAAAAACTGTTTTTT
CASSKQGLSEKLFF
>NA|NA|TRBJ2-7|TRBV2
TGTGCCAGCAGCCAGACCCCAGGGAAAACCTACGAGCAGTACTTC
CASSQTPGKTYEQYF
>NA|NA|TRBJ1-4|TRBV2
TGTGCCAGCAGTCGGGACTTGGGGGGCACTAATGAAAAACTGTTTTTT
CASSRDLGGTNEKLFF
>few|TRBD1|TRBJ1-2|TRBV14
TGTGCCAGCAGTTCCGGGACAGGGAGTCTTGGCTATGGCTACACCTTC
CASSSGTGSLGYGYTF
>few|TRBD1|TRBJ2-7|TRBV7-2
TGTGCCAGCAGCCGGACAGGGTGGTTGGGCTACGAGCAGTACTTC
CASSRTGWLGYEQYF
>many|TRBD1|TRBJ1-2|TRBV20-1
TGCAGTGCTAGGATTACGACAGGGAATGGCTACACCTTC
CSARITTGNGYTF
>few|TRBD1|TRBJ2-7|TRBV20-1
TGCAGTGCTATTAGGGGACAGGGCGCCAACGAGCAGTACTTC
CSAIRGQGANEQYF
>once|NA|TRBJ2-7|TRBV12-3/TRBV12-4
TGTGCCAGCAGTTACCCAGCCAACTACGAGCAGTACTTC
CASSYPANYEQYF
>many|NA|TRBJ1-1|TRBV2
TGTGCCAGCAGGGGTGACCTTGGGGACACTGAAGCTTTCTTT
CASRGDLGDTEAFF